The source of this T cell receptor beta chain is a study of T-cell reconstitution after alpha-beta-depleted transplantation in children. Concerning this clonotype: What it binds is unknown.

V gave up 6 bases and J gave up 4 bases; unmatched junction bases: 9. There are 16 residues in the CDR3. Study findings and constraints: Surviving recipient T cells and thymic progenitors underlay high day-60 TCRbeta diversity in some patients. One year post-transplant, T-cell counts and diversity were largely derived from T cells produced anew.

Unique molecular identifiers were used in preparing the TCRbeta library. MiXCR, run by TCRdb on the PCR reads, gives a single entry per CDR3 protein. The table includes 750,000 to 950,000 distinct CDR3 sequences, about 16% detected once. This chain joins TRBV12-3 or TRBV12-4 and TRBJ2-2; 9 bases match TRBD2. The source material was PBMCs, mostly from graft donor cells, sampled 360 days after TCRalphabeta/CD19-depleted stem cell transplant. This receptor was obtained from a male patient younger than 18 who had a stem cell transplant for acute lymphoblastic leukemia, so the T cells may come from the graft donor. The CDR3 loop reads CASRPTSGPSTGELFF. As DNA, the CDR3 is TGTGCCAGCAGACCGACTAGCGGCCCCTCCACCGGGGAGCTGTTTTTT.